Following are 17 T cell receptor beta chains from one sample sequenced in a study of PD-1 blockade in classical Hodgkin lymphoma. Sequencing was performed with immunoSEQ multiplex PCR; in TCRdb, only in-frame clones are kept and a portion is missing. The data show roughly 14,000 clones, approximately 58% seen once. Relapse was seen in all patients after autologous stem cell transplantation, and brentuximab vedotin exposure was variable. Source: peripheral blood mononuclear cells (PBMCs), taken at baseline. All receptors come from a human donor with classical Hodgkin lymphoma.

The V gene is TRBV7-9, the J gene TRBJ2-3; TRBD2 might be the D (8 bases). CDR1 is SEHNR, CDR2 FQNEAQ, per germline (reference sequence). CDR3 length: 15 residues. Trimming took off 3 bases at V and 6 bases at J, with 16 bases between the two ends. For the CDR3, the DNA is TGTGCCAGCAGCTTTGGGACAGCGGGAGCGGATACGCAGTATTTT. It is translated as CASSFGTAGADTQYF.

This clone is termed medium-sized. V usage is TRBV4-1 and J usage is TRBJ2-6; the match to TRBD1 covers 9 bases. CDR1 is MGHRA, CDR2 YSYEKL, per germline. V trimming: 4 bases; J trimming: 0 bases; junction bases outside the gene matches: 7. The CDR3 runs to 18 residues. In nucleotides, the CDR3 is TGCGCCAGCAGCCCTGGACAGGGGAAAGGCTCTGGGGCCAACGTCCTGACTTTC. It specifies CASSPGQGKGSGANVLTF.

This clone was seen only a few times. The rearrangement joins TRBV7-8 to TRBJ1-2, with D possibly being TRBD1 (5 bases). Germline V lookup: CDR1 SGHVS, CDR2 FQNEAQ. The length of the CDR3 is 14 residues. Trimming left V 4 bases short and J 8 bases short, with 17 bases between. Here the CDR3 DNA reads TGTGCCAGCAGCTATCGGGACGGACTGGGGGGCTACACCTTC. Amino acid sequence: CASSYRDGLGGYTF.

The CDR3 nucleotides read TGTGCCATCAGGGCGACAGGGAACACCGGGGAGCTGTTTTTT. This codes for CAIRATGNTGELFF. This chain links TRBV10-3 with TRBJ2-2, with D possibly TRBD1 on 6 matching bases. The V and J ends lost 6 bases and 1 base respectively, with 9 bases between them. The CDR3 has 14 residues. CDR1 is ENHRY, CDR2 SYGVKD, per germline.

This clone was counted once. The V call is TRBV19, the J call TRBJ2-1; 8 bases match TRBD2. V lost 6 bases and J lost 4; bases outside the gene matches: 11. CDR1 is LNHDA and CDR2 is SQIVND in the germline V gene (reference sequence). The CDR3 is made up of 16 amino acids. As DNA, the CDR3 is TGTGCCAGTAGAGGGTACGGGGGGGGCCTTTACAATGAGCAGTTCTTC. Residues: CASRGYGGGLYNEQFF. Full variable domain (missing parts from reference TRBV19 and TRBJ2-1): DGGITQSPKYLFRKEGQNVTLSCEQNLNHDAMYWYRQDPGQGLRLIYYSQIVNDFQKGDIAEGYSVSREKKESFPLTVTSAQKNPTAFYLCASRGYGGGLYNEQFFGPGTRLTVL.

About this clone: Other DNA sequences in this sample translate to the same CDR3. V and J are TRBV9 and TRBJ2-2; D is unresolved. The CDR3 extends over 12 amino acids. The ends were cut back, 0 bases at V and 6 bases at J, with 3 bases in the middle. CDR1 is SGDLS and CDR2 is YYNGEE in the germline V gene. The chain's CDR3 is CASSVAAGELFF. The CDR3 DNA reads TGTGCCAGCAGCGTAGCTGCCGGGGAGCTGTTTTTT.

The genes are TRBV4-1 and TRBJ2-2; D not resolved. From germline, CDR1 is MGHRA and CDR2 YSYEKL. V lost 1 base and J 4 bases, leaving 13 bases between the germline ends. CDR3 length: 16 residues. CDR3 bases: TGCGCCAGCAGCCAAGGAGGAATCGGCGGCACCGGGGAGCTGTTTTTT. Its translation: CASSQGGIGGTGELFF.

The chain recombines TRBV29-1 with TRBJ1-2, with D tentatively TRBD1 (5 bases). This CDR3 is built from 13 residues. Germline V gene data show CDR1 as SQVTM and CDR2 as ANQGSEA. V gave up 5 bases and J gave up 4 bases, with 14 bases separating them. The DNA for the CDR3 is TGCAGCGTTCGGGACCGAGAACGCTATGGCTACACCTTC. Translated: CSVRDRERYGYTF. The full variable domain, with the rest looked up from reference TRBV29-1 and TRBJ1-2, is SAVISQKPSRDICQRGTSLTIQCQVDSQVTMMFWYRQQPGQSLTLIATANQGSEATYESGFVIDKFPISRPNLTFSTLTVSNMSPEDSSIYLCSVRDRERYGYTFGSGTRLTVV.

This chain links TRBV10-1 with TRBJ1-3; 9 bases line up with TRBD1. The V gene end was trimmed by 11 bases and the J gene end by 4 bases; junction bases not matched to a gene: 12. The germline CDR1 and CDR2 sequences are WNHNN and SYGVQD (reference sequence). The CDR3 has 15 residues. As DNA, the CDR3 is TGCGCCGGGCCCCGGGACAGGGATCGCGGAAACACCATATATTTT. It yields the protein CAGPRDRDRGNTIYF.

The chain joins TRBV5-8 to TRBJ2-1; weak D call: TRBD1 (6 bases). This CDR3 spans 19 amino acids. V lost 4 bases and J lost 6, with 29 bases in between. Germline assignment: CDR1 SGHTS and CDR2 YDEGEE. CDR3 in DNA: TGTGCCAGCAGCCATCCGGGACACATAGCCACCAATGGGGGCAATGAGCAGTTCTTC. Translated, it gives CASSHPGHIATNGGNEQFF.

The CDR3 sequence: CASSVAAQGSSYEQYF. DNA of the CDR3: TGTGCCAGCAGCGTAGCTGCACAGGGGTCGTCCTACGAGCAGTACTTC. The chain joins TRBV9 to TRBJ2-7, with 7 bases that match TRBD1. The CDR3 loop spans 16 amino acids. Germline V CDR1 and CDR2: SGDLS, YYNGEE. Trimming removed 0 bases from V and 1 base from J; junction bases left unmatched: 7. The variable domain in full, with the rest retrieved from reference TRBV9 and TRBJ2-7, is DSGVTQTPKHLITATGQRVTLRCSPRSGDLSVYWYQQSLDQGLQFLIQYYNGEERAKGNILERFSAQQFPDLHSELNLSSLELGDSALYFCASSVAAQGSSYEQYFGPGTRLTVT.

The CDR3 DNA is TGTGCCAGTAGCCACGGGACAGTTGAGGCCTACGAGCAGTACTTC. This sequence encodes CASSHGTVEAYEQYF. The chain joins TRBV19 to TRBJ2-7; 7 nucleotides match TRBD1. CDR3 length equals 15 residues. CDR1 is LNHDA, CDR2 SQIVND, per germline (reference sequence). V was clipped by 6 bases and J by 2 bases; unmatched bases: 10.

CDR3: CASTPGLTTYNEQFF. For the CDR3, the DNA is TGTGCCAGCACCCCCGGACTGACAACCTACAATGAGCAGTTCTTC. This chain uses TRBV4-2 with TRBJ2-1, with D perhaps matching TRBD2 (5 bases). CDR1 LGHNA and CDR2 YNFKEQ come from the germline V gene. The CDR3 covers 15 residues. V was pared by 7 bases and J by 2 bases, with 15 bases between.

This clone was counted between two and nine times. The genes are TRBV2 and TRBJ1-5, with 11 bases aligning to TRBD1. The V and J ends lost 6 bases and 4 bases, in that order; junction bases with no gene match: 5. There are 15 residues in the CDR3. Germline V gene data show CDR1 as SNHLY and CDR2 as FYNNEI. In nucleotides, the CDR3 is TGTGCCAGCAGAGCGGGGACAGGGGGTAATCAGCCCCAGCATTTT. This encodes CASRAGTGGNQPQHF.

This clone has just one count. The gene calls are TRBV29-1 and TRBJ1-1; TRBD1 might be the D (6 bases). Trimming shortened V by 7 bases and J by 6 bases, and 18 bases separated the two germline ends. From germline, CDR1 is SQVTM and CDR2 ANQGSEA. This CDR3 is 13 amino acids long. The CDR3 protein is CSAGGGARSEAFF. CDR3 nucleotides: TGCAGCGCTGGAGGGGGGGCGCGGTCTGAAGCTTTCTTT.

Only one count was recorded for this clone. This chain connects TRBV9 to TRBJ1-3; D perhaps matches TRBD1 (5 bases). V gave up 4 bases and J gave up 1 base, with 12 bases separating them. The CDR3 loop spans 15 amino acids. Germline CDR1 and CDR2: SGDLS and YYNGEE. This CDR3 reads CASSPGGGSGNTIYF. The CDR3 bases are TGTGCCAGCAGCCCCGGCGGGGGTTCTGGAAACACCATATATTTT.

V usage is TRBV7-8 and J usage is TRBJ1-6, with TRBD1 as a possible D gene (5 bases). CDR3 size: 15 residues. Germline CDR1 SGHVS, CDR2 FQNEAQ. The V gene lost 1 base and the J gene lost 7 bases, with 11 bases spanning the gap. The CDR3 DNA reads as TGTGCCAGCAGCTTAGAACTGGGGCCGAATTCACCCCTCCACTTT. This gives the protein CASSLELGPNSPLHF.